This TCR beta chain was captured in a study of chemoradiotherapy in HPV16-positive cancers. Study context: Functional T-cell assays on a couple of HPV16-positive patients' cells defined candidate HPV-specific clones and common TCR motifs.

The protocol was immunoSEQ multiplex PCR, while the TCRdb copy is restricted to in-frame clones and leaves out a portion. Of tens of thousands of clones listed, about nine tenths are singletons. The starting material was blood, obtained from a patient who underwent chemoradiotherapy. The origin of this receptor is a human donor with HPV-associated anogenital cancer.

CDR3 bases: TGTGCCAGCAGTTTGGTAAAGCGGGACTACGAGCAGTACTTC. This codes for CASSLVKRDYEQYF. The chain uses TRBV28 and TRBJ2-7; 7 nucleotides match TRBD2. The CDR3 is made up of 14 amino acids. Germline lookup yields CDR1 MDHEN and CDR2 SYDVKM. V shed 3 bases, J shed 3 bases, and the junction held 5 bases outside the gene matches.